This T cell receptor beta chain was recorded in a study of blood T cell repertoires in COVID-19. As for the study in general: COVID-19 samples, acute and convalescent, were from the United States, Italy and Spain. The analysed material was cDNA or gDNA that came from T cells, B-cell-depleted T cells, or PBMCs.

Germline CDR1 is LGHDT and CDR2 is YNNKEL (reference sequence). Trimming removed 4 bases from V and 4 bases from J; junction bases left unmatched: 5. The length of the CDR3 is 14 residues. In the original processing: Estimation of nucleated cell counts relied on the amplification of reference gene primers. Some clones are missing from TCRdb's copy, which holds only in-frame ones; the method was immunoSEQ multiplex PCR. V and J calls and clone size are given by that table; D and trimming were obtained from the DNA. This table has about 240,000 clones, about 86% appearing once. J is TRBJ1-2 and V is TRBV3-1 (or the pseudogene TRBV3-2), with TRBD1 identical over 8 bases. The TCR was taken from an elderly woman with acute or convalescent COVID-19. Sequenced: peripheral blood. The CDR3 protein is CASSRGQGGYGYTF. Written as DNA, the CDR3 is TGTGCCAGCAGCCGAGGACAGGGAGGCTATGGCTACACCTTC.